Listed here are 14 T cell receptor beta chains from one sample, sequenced in a study of blood T cell repertoires in COVID-19. Measured with immunoSEQ multiplex PCR; TCRdb has only the in-frame clones, and not every one. Among around 100,000 clones listed, 84% were seen once. The sequenced material came from peripheral blood. The receptors were gathered from a woman in her sixties with acute or convalescent COVID-19.

The chain links TRBV7-2 to TRBJ2-5; TRBD2 matches at 11 bases. J was trimmed by 5 bases and V by 5 bases; bases with no gene match: 10. The CDR3 has 16 residues. Per germline, CDR1 SGHTA and CDR2 FQGNSA. CDR3 nucleotide sequence: TGTGCCAGCAGCAAGGGTAGCGGGGGGGCCGTTGAGACCCAGTACTTC. As protein: CASSKGSGGAVETQYF.

V and J are TRBV11-3 and TRBJ1-2; D is unclear. CDR3 length: 15 residues. The V end lost 1 base, the J end lost 2 bases, and 11 bases lay between the germline ends. Germline values: CDR1 SGHNT, CDR2 YENEEA. This CDR3 is CASSLGAAPNYGYTF. The CDR3 DNA reads TGTGCCAGCAGCTTAGGGGCAGCTCCGAACTATGGCTACACCTTC.

The CDR3, as DNA: TGTGCCAGCAGCCAGGGATGGGGGGATCCCGAAGCTTTCTTT. The encoded protein is CASSQGWGDPEAFF. The V gene is TRBV4-2, the J gene TRBJ1-1; a possible D gene is TRBD1 (5 bases). CDR1 LGHNA and CDR2 YNFKEQ come from the germline V gene. Deletions cut 3 bases from V and 8 bases from J, with 16 bases between. CDR3 length: 14 amino acids.

The gene calls are TRBV28 and TRBJ2-3, with 11 nucleotides matching TRBD1. The CDR3 totals 16 residues. Losses at the gene ends were 6 bases for V and 5 bases for J; bases not matched to a gene: 10. Germline V gives CDR1 MDHEN, CDR2 SYDVKM. The CDR3 loop is CASSRGDRGFVDTQYF. Written as DNA, the CDR3 is TGTGCCAGCAGCCGCGGGGACAGGGGGTTTGTAGATACGCAGTATTTT.

J is TRBJ2-7 and V is TRBV29-1; 8 nucleotides align to TRBD1. CDR1 and CDR2 (germline): SQVTM, ANQGSEA. The V and J ends lost 2 bases and 3 bases, in that order; junction bases with no gene match: 15. The CDR3 spans 17 residues. CDR3 DNA: TGCAGCGTTGAAATAAGGCATGGGGGGACAGGCTTCTACGAGCAGTACTTC. This encodes CSVEIRHGGTGFYEQYF.

This clone was recorded once. The chain has TRBV6-5 and TRBJ1-6; no reliable D call. Germline V CDR1 and CDR2: MNHEY, SVGAGI. Trimming cost V 0 bases and J 10 bases, with 13 bases left between them. The CDR3 spans 15 residues. The CDR3 loop is CASSYSPGRASPLHF. The CDR3 nucleotides are TGTGCCAGCAGTTACTCCCCGGGAAGAGCGTCACCCCTCCACTTT.

V is TRBV14 and J is TRBJ1-6, with D maybe TRBD1 (6 bases). Germline CDR1 SGHDN, CDR2 FVKESK. Trimming cost V 5 bases and J 8 bases, with 16 bases left between them. There are 15 residues in the CDR3. The chain's CDR3 is CASSVGTPTHSPLHF. CDR3 nucleotide sequence: TGTGCCAGCAGCGTTGGGACACCTACTCATTCACCCCTCCACTTT.

This chain connects TRBV27 to TRBJ2-5, with D perhaps matching TRBD1 (5 bases). Germline CDR1 MNHEY, CDR2 SMNVEV (reference sequence). V lost 5 bases and J 5 bases, leaving 18 bases between the germline ends. The CDR3 has 15 amino acids. The CDR3: CASSRETGLKETQYF. CDR3 nucleotides: TGTGCCAGCAGTCGCGAAACAGGATTGAAGGAGACCCAGTACTTC.

J is TRBJ1-1 and V is TRBV11-3, with D uncertain. Between the trimmed V and J ends, which lost 5 bases and 3 bases, there was a span of 10 bases. Germline lookup yields CDR1 SGHNT and CDR2 YENEEA. The CDR3 extends over 13 amino acids. CDR3 sequence: CASSQRRDTEAFF. The CDR3, as DNA: TGTGCCAGCAGCCAGCGACGGGACACTGAAGCTTTCTTT.

V usage is TRBV10-3 and J usage is TRBJ1-2; D remains unclear. Deletions cut 2 bases from V and 2 bases from J, with 9 bases between. This CDR3 is built from 14 residues. Germline V gene data show CDR1 as ENHRY and CDR2 as SYGVKD. The CDR3 is CAISEGLGNYGYTF. The DNA for the CDR3 is TGTGCCATCAGTGAGGGACTGGGGAACTATGGCTACACCTTC.

V gene TRBV4-3 combines with J gene TRBJ2-5, with 11 bases matching TRBD2. V lost 4 bases, J lost 5 bases, and 9 bases stayed unmatched. Looked up from germline, CDR1 is LGHNA and CDR2 is YSLEER. The CDR3 is 16 residues long. In DNA, the CDR3 is TGCGCCAGCAGCCTCAGACTAGCGGGGACTAAGGAGACCCAGTACTTC. Translating it yields CASSLRLAGTKETQYF.

This clone was seen a single time. The chain combines TRBV9 with TRBJ2-5, with D perhaps matching TRBD2 (5 bases). The germline CDR1 and CDR2 sequences are SGDLS and YYNGEE. The CDR3 contains 12 residues. The V end lost 0 bases, the J end lost 9 bases, and 9 bases lay between the germline ends. In DNA, the CDR3 is TGTGCCAGCAGCGTAGCTGACGGGGCCCAGTACTTC. This gives the protein CASSVADGAQYF.

The J gene is TRBJ1-2, the V gene TRBV6-5; 7 bases align to TRBD1. Germline CDR1 MNHEY, CDR2 SVGAGI. Trimming at V came to 4 bases and at J to 3 bases, leaving 8 bases not matched to a gene. The CDR3 contains 15 residues. The CDR3 nucleotides read TGTGCCAGCAGTTTCCGCCGGGACAGATACTATGGCTACACCTTC. It is translated as CASSFRRDRYYGYTF.

The rearrangement links TRBV28 to TRBJ1-6; TRBD1 aligns across 8 bases. The V gene end was trimmed by 5 bases and the J gene end by 10 bases; junction bases not matched to a gene: 1. The CDR3 totals 12 residues. Germline CDR1 is MDHEN and CDR2 is SYDVKM. CDR3 amino acids: CASSGQGSPLHF. The DNA of the CDR3 is TGTGCCAGCAGTGGACAGGGCTCACCCCTCCACTTT.